A single sample gave rise to the 7 T cell receptor beta chains below, sequenced in a study of T cells after yellow fever vaccination. TCRdb reprocessed the 5' RACE reads with MiXCR, giving one entry per CDR3 protein. The sample has a few hundred thousand distinct CDR3 sequences, 6.9% seen once. Sequenced material: CD4+ T cells sorted from PBMCs, taken 15 days after the yellow fever booster vaccination. These receptors were collected from a man aged 25 to 40 who received the YFV17D yellow fever vaccine.

This clonotype has ten or more counts. This chain uses TRBV5-1 with TRBJ2-5; D uncertain. V shed 2 bases and J shed 2 bases, with 10 bases lying between them. Germline V lookup: CDR1 SGHRS, CDR2 YFSETQ. CDR3 length equals 14 residues. The CDR3 is CASSLGSSQETQYF. The CDR3 DNA sequence: TGCGCCAGCAGCTTAGGGTCTTCGCAAGAGACCCAGTACTTC.

This clonotype was counted between two and nine times. V gene TRBV7-6 combines with J gene TRBJ2-1; the D gene is possibly TRBD2 (6 bases). This CDR3 comprises 16 residues. V was trimmed by 8 bases and J by 4 bases, leaving 21 bases between them. Germline loops: CDR1 SGHVS, CDR2 FNYEAQ. This CDR3 reads CASSLEGRGTYNEQFF. The CDR3 DNA follows: TGTGCCAGCTCCCTAGAGGGGCGGGGTACATACAATGAGCAGTTCTTC.

This clonotype was observed many times. This chain links TRBV15 with TRBJ2-2; 7 positions agree with TRBD2. V trimming: 6 bases; J trimming: 6 bases; junction bases outside the gene matches: 4. Per the germline V gene, CDR1 is LNHNV and CDR2 is YYDKDF (reference sequence). CDR3 size: 13 residues. DNA of the CDR3: TGTGCCACCAGGGCGGGGGTCCCCGGGGAGCTGTTTTTT. Protein sequence: CATRAGVPGELFF.

Note on this clonotype: A clone one base away is much larger, so this may be a read error. The chain employs TRBV18 and TRBJ2-3, with 7 bases aligning to TRBD1. The germline gives CDR1 KGHSH, CDR2 LQKENI. Unmatched junction bases numbered 8, after V lost 6 bases and J lost 2 bases. The CDR3 spans 15 residues. As DNA, the CDR3 is TGTGCCAGCTCTCGCGTCAGGGGGTACACAGATACGCAGTATTTT. This translates into CASSRVRGYTDTQYF.

The rearrangement joins TRBV5-6 to TRBJ2-5, with 8 positions matching TRBD2. The germline gives CDR1 SGHDT, CDR2 YYEEEE. This CDR3 has 14 residues. The V gene end was trimmed by 5 bases and the J gene end by 1 base; junction bases not matched to a gene: 4. The CDR3 DNA is TGTGCCAGCAGGCCGGGACTAGTCCAAGAGACCCAGTACTTC. Protein product: CASRPGLVQETQYF. Using reference TRBV5-6 and TRBJ2-5 for the parts outside the CDR3, the full variable domain is DAGVTQSPTHLIKTRGQQVTLRCSPKSGHDTVSWYQQALGQGPQFIFQYYEEEERQRGNFPDRFSGHQFPNYSSELNVNALLLGDSALYLCASRPGLVQETQYFGPGTRLLVL.

V usage is TRBV20-1 and J usage is TRBJ2-5; D might be TRBD1 (5 bases). CDR3 length: 15 amino acids. CDR1 is DFQATT, CDR2 SNEGSKA, per germline (reference sequence). Deletions cut 5 bases from V and 3 bases from J, with 19 bases between. CDR3: CSAQGAPQGKETQYF. The CDR3 DNA reads TGCAGTGCTCAAGGAGCCCCCCAGGGCAAAGAGACCCAGTACTTC.

The rearrangement joins TRBV3-1 to TRBJ2-1, with D maybe TRBD1 (6 bases). V was shortened by 5 bases and J by 2 bases, with 13 bases between the two germline ends. The germline V gene encodes CDR1 LGHDT and CDR2 YNNKEL (reference sequence). The CDR3 has 15 residues. DNA of the CDR3: TGTGCCAGCAGCTCCCGGGACAAAGCCTACAATGAGCAGTTCTTC. It translates to CASSSRDKAYNEQFF.